These T cell receptor beta chains were read from a single sample in a study of PD-L1 blockade in urothelial cancer. Assay used: immunoSEQ multiplex PCR; TCRdb lists only in-frame clones, some missing. The profile shows tens of thousands of clones, about 85% of them singletons. Here the sequenced sample was PBMCs, taken around atezolizumab (anti-PD-L1) treatment. Receptors were obtained from a man aged 55 to 69 with urothelial cancer. CDR3s include the opening cysteine and the closing phenylalanine or tryptophan. A D gene is named only where the DNA matches it firmly. Not every row has a clone size; where given, it reads once, few, many or a size class.

d_call: NA; clone_size: once; v_call: TRBV14; j_call: TRBJ1-4; cdr3_aa: CASSQSTGFGEKLFF; cdr3_nt: TGTGCCAGCAGCCAATCGACAGGCTTCGGTGAAAAACTGTTTTTT
d_call: TRBD2; clone_size: NA; v_call: TRBV10-2; j_call: TRBJ2-1; cdr3_aa: CATRRETSGVPSYNEQFF; cdr3_nt: TGCGCCACCCGACGGGAGACTAGCGGGGTTCCCTCCTACAATGAGCAGTTCTTC
d_call: NA; clone_size: NA; v_call: TRBV4-3; j_call: TRBJ1-1; cdr3_aa: CASSQDAAGNTEAFF; cdr3_nt: TGCGCCAGCAGCCAAGATGCCGCAGGGAACACTGAAGCTTTCTTT
d_call: TRBD1; clone_size: NA; v_call: TRBV10-3; j_call: TRBJ1-2; cdr3_aa: CAISGQGDYGYTF; cdr3_nt: TGTGCCATCAGTGGCCAGGGGGACTATGGCTACACCTTC
d_call: NA; clone_size: NA; v_call: TRBV15; j_call: TRBJ1-3; cdr3_aa: CATSDLGNTIYF; cdr3_nt: TGTGCCACCAGCGACCTCGGGAACACCATATATTTT
d_call: TRBD1; clone_size: NA; v_call: TRBV15; j_call: TRBJ1-2; cdr3_aa: CATSRDGTGPTNGYTF; cdr3_nt: TGTGCCACCAGCAGAGATGGGACAGGGCCTACGAATGGCTACACCTTC
d_call: TRBD2; clone_size: NA; v_call: TRBV19; j_call: TRBJ2-3; cdr3_aa: CASSIRPSGSSTDTQYF; cdr3_nt: TGTGCCAGTAGTATTAGGCCTAGCGGGAGTTCTACAGATACGCAGTATTTT
d_call: NA; clone_size: NA; v_call: TRBV6-1; j_call: TRBJ2-5; cdr3_aa: CASGQGQQETQYF; cdr3_nt: TGTGCCAGCGGGCAGGGGCAACAAGAGACCCAGTACTTC
d_call: NA; clone_size: NA; v_call: TRBV7-9; j_call: TRBJ2-5; cdr3_aa: CASSLGEGGPQETQYF; cdr3_nt: TGTGCCAGCAGCTTAGGCGAGGGGGGGCCACAAGAGACCCAGTACTTC
d_call: NA; clone_size: NA; v_call: TRBV25-1; j_call: TRBJ2-6; cdr3_aa: CASSGGLNSGANVLTF; cdr3_nt: TGTGCCAGCAGTGGAGGACTTAACTCTGGGGCCAACGTCCTGACTTTC
d_call: TRBD2; clone_size: NA; v_call: TRBV11-2; j_call: TRBJ2-7; cdr3_aa: CASSSRLAGIPEQYF; cdr3_nt: TGTGCCAGCAGCTCCAGACTAGCGGGAATCCCCGAGCAGTACTTC
d_call: TRBD1; clone_size: NA; v_call: TRBV11-1; j_call: TRBJ2-3; cdr3_aa: CASNKNQGQDFTDTQYF; cdr3_nt: TGTGCCAGCAACAAAAACCAAGGACAGGACTTCACAGATACGCAGTATTTT
d_call: NA; clone_size: NA; v_call: TRBV7-2; j_call: TRBJ1-3; cdr3_aa: CASSTGQSSGNTIYF; cdr3_nt: TGTGCCAGCAGTACAGGACAGTCTTCTGGAAACACCATATATTTT
d_call: NA; clone_size: NA; v_call: TRBV6-5; j_call: TRBJ1-6; cdr3_aa: CASSLYRPHDSPLHF; cdr3_nt: TGTGCCAGCAGCCTATATCGCCCCCACGATTCACCCCTCCACTTT
d_call: NA; clone_size: few; v_call: TRBV28; j_call: TRBJ1-5; cdr3_aa: CASMSGELSNQPQHF; cdr3_nt: TGTGCCAGCATGTCCGGAGAACTTAGCAATCAGCCCCAGCATTTT
d_call: TRBD2; clone_size: NA; v_call: TRBV2; j_call: TRBJ2-1; cdr3_aa: CASGLAIYNEQFF; cdr3_nt: TGTGCCAGCGGACTAGCGATTTACAATGAGCAGTTCTTC
d_call: NA; clone_size: NA; v_call: TRBV11-2; j_call: TRBJ2-1; cdr3_aa: CASSFTYNEQFF; cdr3_nt: TGTGCCAGCAGCTTCACCTACAATGAGCAGTTCTTC
d_call: NA; clone_size: NA; v_call: TRBV9; j_call: TRBJ1-2; cdr3_aa: CASSVGLARLRGYTF; cdr3_nt: TGTGCCAGCAGCGTAGGATTGGCGCGGTTGCGGGGCTACACCTTC
d_call: NA; clone_size: NA; v_call: TRBV7-9; j_call: TRBJ1-4; cdr3_aa: CASSPRGTHNEKLFF; cdr3_nt: TGTGCCAGCAGCCCGCGCGGGACCCATAATGAAAAACTGTTTTTT
d_call: TRBD2; clone_size: NA; v_call: TRBV5-5; j_call: TRBJ2-7; cdr3_aa: CASSLASGRAYYEQYF; cdr3_nt: TGTGCCAGCAGCTTGGCTAGCGGGAGGGCCTACTACGAGCAGTACTTC
d_call: NA; clone_size: NA; v_call: TRBV7-2; j_call: TRBJ2-1; cdr3_aa: CASSLRSGGNNEQFF; cdr3_nt: TGTGCCAGCAGCTTAAGGAGCGGAGGGAACAATGAGCAGTTCTTC
d_call: TRBD2; clone_size: once; v_call: TRBV19; j_call: TRBJ2-1; cdr3_aa: CASSIVAGESNEQFF; cdr3_nt: TGTGCCAGTAGTATAGTTGCGGGGGAGTCCAATGAGCAGTTCTTC
d_call: TRBD1; clone_size: NA; v_call: TRBV30; j_call: TRBJ2-7; cdr3_aa: CAWGQGAFFEQYF; cdr3_nt: TGTGCCTGGGGACAGGGGGCATTCTTCGAGCAGTACTTC
d_call: NA; clone_size: NA; v_call: TRBV28; j_call: TRBJ1-5; cdr3_aa: CASSFRGRQGFQPQHF; cdr3_nt: TGTGCCAGCAGTTTCCGCGGGCGGCAGGGGTTTCAGCCCCAGCATTTT
d_call: NA; clone_size: NA; v_call: TRBV11-3; j_call: TRBJ2-7; cdr3_aa: CASSDTQSSYEQYF; cdr3_nt: TGTGCCAGCAGCGACACCCAGAGCTCCTACGAGCAGTACTTC
d_call: NA; clone_size: NA; v_call: TRBV30; j_call: TRBJ1-2; cdr3_aa: CAWGGGGLYGYTF; cdr3_nt: TGTGCCTGGGGAGGCGGGGGGCTATATGGCTACACCTTC
d_call: TRBD1; clone_size: NA; v_call: TRBV7-8; j_call: TRBJ2-2; cdr3_aa: CASSAETGGAAGELFF; cdr3_nt: TGTGCCAGCAGCGCAGAGACAGGGGGCGCAGCCGGGGAGCTGTTTTTT
d_call: NA; clone_size: NA; v_call: TRBV18; j_call: TRBJ2-3; cdr3_aa: CASSYGTPGPDTQYF; cdr3_nt: TGTGCCAGCTCATACGGGACACCGGGGCCAGATACGCAGTATTTT
d_call: NA; clone_size: NA; v_call: TRBV6-5; j_call: TRBJ2-5; cdr3_aa: CASSWGVRETQYF; cdr3_nt: TGTGCCAGCAGTTGGGGGGTGCGAGAGACCCAGTACTTC
d_call: NA; clone_size: NA; v_call: TRBV27; j_call: TRBJ1-5; cdr3_aa: CASSLWAGNQPQHF; cdr3_nt: TGTGCCAGCAGTTTATGGGCAGGAAATCAGCCCCAGCATTTT
d_call: NA; clone_size: once; v_call: TRBV2; j_call: TRBJ1-5; cdr3_aa: CASSELGLYNQPQHF; cdr3_nt: TGTGCCAGCAGTGAACTTGGGCTGTACAATCAGCCCCAGCATTTT
d_call: TRBD1; clone_size: NA; v_call: TRBV4-1; j_call: TRBJ1-1; cdr3_aa: CASSRWTGLTNTEAFF; cdr3_nt: TGCGCCAGCAGCCGGTGGACAGGGCTCACGAACACTGAAGCTTTCTTT
d_call: TRBD1; clone_size: NA; v_call: TRBV28; j_call: TRBJ2-6; cdr3_aa: CASSLLGQLSSGANVLTF; cdr3_nt: TGTGCCAGCAGTTTGCTGGGACAGTTAAGCTCTGGGGCCAACGTCCTGACTTTC
d_call: TRBD2; clone_size: NA; v_call: TRBV13; j_call: TRBJ2-2; cdr3_aa: CASSLAAGGNTGELFF; cdr3_nt: TGTGCCAGCAGCTTAGCAGCGGGGGGCAACACCGGGGAGCTGTTTTTT
d_call: TRBD1; clone_size: few; v_call: TRBV7-9; j_call: TRBJ2-7; cdr3_aa: CASSLIGQGVLYEQYF; cdr3_nt: TGTGCCAGCAGCTTAATAGGACAGGGAGTATTATACGAGCAGTACTTC
d_call: NA; clone_size: once; v_call: TRBV7-8; j_call: TRBJ1-4; cdr3_aa: CASSLRERREKLFF; cdr3_nt: TGTGCCAGCAGCTTAAGGGAGAGGCGTGAAAAACTGTTTTTT
d_call: TRBD1; clone_size: NA; v_call: TRBV5-8; j_call: TRBJ2-1; cdr3_aa: CASSFGTASYNEQFF; cdr3_nt: TGTGCCAGCAGCTTTGGGACAGCCTCCTACAATGAGCAGTTCTTC
d_call: NA; clone_size: NA; v_call: TRBV7-9; j_call: TRBJ2-3; cdr3_aa: CASSPGPGGVTDTQYF; cdr3_nt: TGTGCCAGCAGCCCAGGGCCCGGAGGGGTGACAGATACGCAGTATTTT
d_call: TRBD2; clone_size: NA; v_call: TRBV9; j_call: TRBJ2-5; cdr3_aa: CASSLSGGSAETQYF; cdr3_nt: TGTGCCAGCAGCTTAAGCGGGGGTTCGGCGGAGACCCAGTACTTC
d_call: TRBD1; clone_size: once; v_call: TRBV5-4; j_call: TRBJ1-2; cdr3_aa: CASSSPGTAYGYTF; cdr3_nt: TGTGCCAGCAGCTCTCCCGGGACAGCATATGGCTACACCTTC
d_call: NA; clone_size: NA; v_call: TRBV6-1; j_call: TRBJ2-7; cdr3_aa: CASSTGRNYEQYF; cdr3_nt: TGTGCCAGCAGCACAGGGCGAAACTACGAGCAGTACTTC
d_call: NA; clone_size: NA; v_call: TRBV10-2; j_call: TRBJ2-7; cdr3_aa: CASGVGGSYEQYF; cdr3_nt: TGCGCCAGCGGGGTGGGGGGCTCCTACGAGCAGTACTTC
d_call: TRBD1; clone_size: NA; v_call: TRBV25-1; j_call: TRBJ1-2; cdr3_aa: CASSTTGTGDDYTF; cdr3_nt: TGTGCCAGCAGTACAACCGGGACAGGTGATGACTACACCTTC
d_call: TRBD1; clone_size: NA; v_call: TRBV9; j_call: TRBJ1-2; cdr3_aa: CASSFRDRVVDGYTF; cdr3_nt: TGTGCCAGCAGCTTCCGGGACAGGGTTGTCGATGGCTACACCTTC
d_call: NA; clone_size: few; v_call: TRBV7-3; j_call: TRBJ1-1; cdr3_aa: CASSFAGAGEAFF; cdr3_nt: TGTGCCAGCAGCTTTGCGGGGGCTGGTGAAGCTTTCTTT
d_call: TRBD1; clone_size: NA; v_call: TRBV7-3; j_call: TRBJ1-1; cdr3_aa: CASSPRTGTTEAFF; cdr3_nt: TGTGCCAGCAGCCCGCGGACAGGTACCACTGAAGCTTTCTTT